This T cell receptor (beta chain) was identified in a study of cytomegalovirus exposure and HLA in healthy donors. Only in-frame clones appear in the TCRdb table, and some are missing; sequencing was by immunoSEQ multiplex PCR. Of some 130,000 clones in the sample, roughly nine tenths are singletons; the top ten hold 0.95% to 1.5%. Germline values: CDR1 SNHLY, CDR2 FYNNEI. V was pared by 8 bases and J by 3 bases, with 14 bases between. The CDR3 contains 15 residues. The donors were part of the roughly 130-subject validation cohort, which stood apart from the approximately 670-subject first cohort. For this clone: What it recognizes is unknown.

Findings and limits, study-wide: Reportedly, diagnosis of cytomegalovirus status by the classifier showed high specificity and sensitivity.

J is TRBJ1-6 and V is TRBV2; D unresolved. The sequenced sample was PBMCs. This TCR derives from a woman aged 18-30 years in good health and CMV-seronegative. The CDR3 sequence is CASHPVGLYNSPLHF. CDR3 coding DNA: TGTGCCAGCCACCCGGTTGGACTCTATAATTCACCCCTCCACTTT.